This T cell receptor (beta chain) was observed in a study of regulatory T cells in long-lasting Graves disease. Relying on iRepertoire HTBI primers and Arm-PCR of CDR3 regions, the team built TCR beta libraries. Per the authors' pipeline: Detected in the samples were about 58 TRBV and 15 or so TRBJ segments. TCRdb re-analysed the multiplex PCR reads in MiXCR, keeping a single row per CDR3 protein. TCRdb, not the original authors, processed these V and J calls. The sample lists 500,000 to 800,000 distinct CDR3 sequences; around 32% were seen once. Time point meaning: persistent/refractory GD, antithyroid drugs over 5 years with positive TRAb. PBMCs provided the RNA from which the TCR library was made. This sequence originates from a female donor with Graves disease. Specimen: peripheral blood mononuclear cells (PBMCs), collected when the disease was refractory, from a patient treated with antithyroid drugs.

This CDR3 reads CASSSTGTWDEKLFF. CDR3 sequence (DNA): TGTGCCAGCAGCAGCACCGGGACTTGGGACGAAAAACTGTTTTTT. This rearrangement joins TRBV7-9 to TRBJ1-4; tentatively, D is TRBD1 (5 bases). The CDR3 covers 15 residues. Trimming left V 5 bases short and J 8 bases short, with 18 bases between. Germline assignment: CDR1 SEHNR and CDR2 FQNEAQ (reference sequence).